The 30 T cell receptor beta chains given below trace back to one sample, sequenced in a study of control samples from healthy donors and cancer patients. Assay used: immunoSEQ multiplex PCR; TCRdb lists only in-frame clones, some missing. The table lists approximately 140,000 clones, 75% to 95% of them singletons. Sequenced: blood. The origin of the receptors is a man aged 18 to 30 in good health.

The V call is TRBV30, the J call TRBJ1-4; 9 bases line up with TRBD1. The CDR3 is made up of 15 amino acids. Germline CDR1 GTSNPN, CDR2 SVGIG (reference sequence). Germline trimming cut 2 bases from V and 5 bases from J; bases unmatched to any gene: 6. CDR3 DNA: TGTGCCTGGAGTTTGGGGGACAGGGTAAATGAAAAACTGTTTTTT. As protein: CAWSLGDRVNEKLFF. The full variable domain, with the rest looked up from reference TRBV30 and TRBJ1-4, is SQTIHQWPATLVQPVGSPLSLECTVEGTSNPNLYWYRQAAGRGLQLLFYSVGIGQISSEVPQNLSASRPQDRQFILSSKKLLLSDSGFYLCAWSLGDRVNEKLFFGSGTQLSVL.

This chain connects TRBV4-3 to TRBJ2-1; D not resolved. This CDR3 is built from 17 residues. V was cut by 1 base and J by 6 bases, with 19 bases left in between. CDR1 and CDR2 from the germline V gene are LGHNA and YSLEER. CDR3 in amino acids: CASSQVRVDAWGNEQFF. In DNA, the CDR3 is TGCGCCAGCAGCCAAGTAAGGGTTGATGCTTGGGGCAATGAGCAGTTCTTC.

The J gene is TRBJ1-1, the V gene TRBV28; maybe TRBD1 (5 bases). V lost 6 bases, J lost 0 bases, and 14 bases lay in between. Per the germline V gene, CDR1 is MDHEN and CDR2 is SYDVKM. The CDR3 covers 15 residues. The CDR3 reads CASRRDRYVNTEAFF. The CDR3 bases are TGTGCCAGCAGAAGGGACCGCTACGTGAACACTGAAGCTTTCTTT.

The V gene is TRBV2, the J gene TRBJ2-7; no definite D call. Trimming pared 4 bases from V and 0 bases from J, leaving 4 bases between. From germline, CDR1 is SNHLY and CDR2 FYNNEI. This CDR3 spans 12 amino acids. DNA for the CDR3: TGTGCCAGCAGTGGGTTCTCCTACGAGCAGTACTTC. Protein sequence: CASSGFSYEQYF.

V gene TRBV2 combines with J gene TRBJ1-5, with D possibly being TRBD1 (6 bases). The CDR3 sequence is 13 residues long. Germline values: CDR1 SNHLY, CDR2 FYNNEI. The V gene lost 8 bases and the J gene lost 4 bases, with 12 bases spanning the gap. For the CDR3, the DNA is TGTGCCAGCGGCGCACAGGGAAATCAGCCCCAGCATTTT. Translated, it gives CASGAQGNQPQHF.

This chain uses TRBV6-5 with TRBJ1-2; no firm D call. Germline CDR1 reads MNHEY; CDR2 reads SVGAGI. This CDR3 has 13 residues. The V and J ends lost 6 bases and 0 bases respectively, with 8 bases between them. The CDR3 loop is CASRVSTNYGYTF. Here the CDR3 DNA reads TGTGCCAGCAGAGTCTCCACTAACTATGGCTACACCTTC.

The rearrangement uses TRBV13 and TRBJ1-2; D not certain. Germline V gene lookup returns CDR1 PRHDT and CDR2 FYEKMQ (reference sequence). This CDR3 is built from 14 residues. V lost 5 bases, J lost 0 bases, and 10 bases lay in between. CDR3 residues: CASSAGSSNYGYTF. The CDR3 nucleotides are TGTGCCAGCAGCGCAGGATCCTCTAACTATGGCTACACCTTC.

V gene TRBV9 combines with J gene TRBJ2-3, with TRBD1 matching 7 bases. The junction had 13 bases not matched to a gene; V was cut back by 3 bases and J by 9 bases. This CDR3 comprises 15 residues. Germline CDR1 and CDR2: SGDLS and YYNGEE. CDR3 sequence reads: CASSGTGAQAGTQYF. CDR3 DNA sequence: TGTGCCAGCAGCGGAACAGGGGCCCAGGCTGGGACGCAGTATTTT.

The chain couples TRBV18 to TRBJ1-2, with D perhaps matching TRBD1 (5 bases). V was trimmed by 4 bases and J by 8 bases, leaving 17 bases between them. The CDR3 length is 14 residues. Germline V gene sequence: CDR1 KGHSH, CDR2 LQKENI. CDR3 in DNA: TGTGCCAGCTCACTTACGGACGGGACTGGCGGCTACACCTTC. It codes for CASSLTDGTGGYTF. Drawing the rest from reference TRBV18 and TRBJ1-2, the complete variable domain is NAGVMQNPRHLVRRRGQEARLRCSPMKGHSHVYWYRQLPEEGLKFMVYLQKENIIDESGMPKERFSAEFPKEGPSILRIQQVVRGDSAAYFCASSLTDGTGGYTFGSGTRLTVV.

The rearrangement links TRBV7-6 to TRBJ2-1, with 11 bases lining up with TRBD2. Unmatched junction bases numbered 5, after V lost 1 base and J lost 0 bases. This CDR3 comprises 18 residues. Germline values: CDR1 SGHVS, CDR2 FNYEAQ. CDR3 residues: CASSLGLAGGTSYNEQFF. The CDR3 DNA reads as TGTGCCAGCAGCTTAGGTCTAGCGGGGGGCACCTCCTACAATGAGCAGTTCTTC.

This clone has a handful of counts. This chain uses TRBV4-3 with TRBJ2-2; D is uncertain. The V end was cut by 4 bases, the J end by 1 base, with 13 bases between. The V gene's germline CDR1 is LGHNA and CDR2 YSLEER. This CDR3 spans 16 amino acids. The CDR3 protein is CASSLQVPVNTGELFF. CDR3 bases: TGCGCCAGCAGCCTCCAGGTTCCGGTGAACACCGGGGAGCTGTTTTTT.

The chain is built from TRBV5-1 and TRBJ2-5; 7 nucleotides match TRBD1. There are 15 residues in the CDR3. Germline CDR1 is SGHRS and CDR2 is YFSETQ. V lost 0 bases and J lost 2; bases outside the gene matches: 4. This CDR3 reads CASSLVGTDQETQYF. Written as DNA, the CDR3 is TGCGCCAGCAGCTTGGTGGGGACAGATCAAGAGACCCAGTACTTC.

The gene calls are TRBV7-9 and TRBJ2-1; D is perhaps TRBD1 (5 bases). V lost 3 bases, J lost 2 bases, and 14 bases lay in between. Germline loops: CDR1 SEHNR, CDR2 FQNEAQ (reference sequence). This CDR3 region has 16 residues. CDR3 residues: CASSFIGRGTYNEQFF. In DNA, the CDR3 is TGTGCCAGCAGCTTCATCGGTAGGGGCACCTACAATGAGCAGTTCTTC. The variable domain in full, completed from reference TRBV7-9 and TRBJ2-1, reads DTGVSQNPRHKITKRGQNVTFRCDPISEHNRLYWYRQTLGQGPEFLTYFQNEAQLEKSRLLSDRFSAERPKGSFSTLEIQRTEQGDSAMYLCASSFIGRGTYNEQFFGPGTRLTVL.

In this sample, this clone turned up once. The chain has TRBV6-5 and TRBJ1-1; D ambiguous. Germline V gives CDR1 MNHEY, CDR2 SVGAGI. The CDR3 is 12 residues long. V shed 8 bases and J shed 5 bases, with 12 bases lying between them. CDR3 DNA sequence: TGTGCCAGCGTTTGGTTGGGGACTGAAGCTTTCTTT. Encoded protein: CASVWLGTEAFF.

As concerns this clone: The sample carries other DNA sequences with the same CDR3. V usage is TRBV10-3 and J usage is TRBJ2-7; either TRBD1 or TRBD2 may supply D (5 bases each). Germline V gene data show CDR1 as ENHRY and CDR2 as SYGVKD. This CDR3 contains 14 residues. Trimming pared 2 bases from V and 6 bases from J, leaving 14 bases between. Here the CDR3 reads CAISEPGQSAEQYF. CDR3 DNA sequence: TGTGCCATCAGTGAGCCGGGGCAGTCCGCCGAGCAGTACTTC.

V usage is TRBV9 and J usage is TRBJ2-3, with TRBD1 matching 7 bases. The CDR3 runs to 16 residues. Germline V gene lookup returns CDR1 SGDLS and CDR2 YYNGEE. The junction had 6 bases not matched to a gene; V was cut back by 0 bases and J by 2 bases. CDR3: CASSVVSGGFTDTQYF. The CDR3 nucleotides read TGTGCCAGCAGCGTAGTTTCAGGGGGTTTCACAGATACGCAGTATTTT. Using reference TRBV9 and TRBJ2-3 for the parts outside the CDR3, the full variable domain is DSGVTQTPKHLITATGQRVTLRCSPRSGDLSVYWYQQSLDQGLQFLIQYYNGEERAKGNILERFSAQQFPDLHSELNLSSLELGDSALYFCASSVVSGGFTDTQYFGPGTRLTVL.

Remarks on this clone: At the DNA level, this CDR3 is encoded by other sequences in the same sample as well. The rearrangement joins TRBV7-9 to TRBJ1-4; 7 positions match TRBD1. The CDR3 loop spans 14 amino acids. V lost 3 bases and J lost 2; bases outside the gene matches: 0. Germline lookup yields CDR1 SEHNR and CDR2 FQNEAQ (reference sequence). As DNA, the CDR3 is TGTGCCAGCAGCTTGGGACAGACTAATGAAAAACTGTTTTTT. It encodes CASSLGQTNEKLFF.

The CDR3 reads CASSLTGTGAGNTIYF. The CDR3 DNA follows: TGTGCCAGCAGCTTAACCGGGACAGGGGCTGGAAACACCATATATTTT. The V gene is TRBV7-9, the J gene TRBJ1-3, with 10 positions matching TRBD1. V lost 2 bases, J lost 2 bases, and 3 bases stayed unmatched. CDR3 length: 16 amino acids. CDR1 SEHNR and CDR2 FQNEAQ come from the germline V gene (reference sequence).

V gene TRBV19 combines with J gene TRBJ2-3; tentative D call: TRBD2 (5 bases). CDR1 LNHDA and CDR2 SQIVND come from the germline V gene (reference sequence). CDR3 length: 15 amino acids. The V and J ends lost 3 bases and 0 bases respectively, with 10 bases between them. The CDR3 loop is CASSIVRGSTDTQYF. The CDR3 bases are TGTGCCAGTAGTATTGTTCGGGGTAGCACAGATACGCAGTATTTT.

The chain employs TRBV7-9 and TRBJ2-1, with 10 bases lining up with TRBD2. CDR3 length: 16 amino acids. The V segment lost 5 bases and the J segment 4 bases; nucleotides outside the gene matches: 8. Germline values: CDR1 SEHNR, CDR2 FQNEAQ (reference sequence). This CDR3 reads CASSDPGLAKYNEQFF. DNA of the CDR3: TGTGCCAGCAGCGACCCGGGACTAGCGAAATACAATGAGCAGTTCTTC. Combining the CDR3 with reference TRBV7-9 and TRBJ2-1 gives the whole variable domain DTGVSQNPRHKITKRGQNVTFRCDPISEHNRLYWYRQTLGQGPEFLTYFQNEAQLEKSRLLSDRFSAERPKGSFSTLEIQRTEQGDSAMYLCASSDPGLAKYNEQFFGPGTRLTVL.

The chain couples TRBV3-1 (or the pseudogene TRBV3-2) to TRBJ2-5; TRBD1 aligns across 10 bases. V was clipped by 9 bases and J by 5 bases; unmatched bases: 9. The CDR3 sequence is 14 residues long. Germline CDR1 reads LGHDT; CDR2 reads YNNKEL (reference sequence). The CDR3 DNA follows: TGTGCCAGGGATGGACAGGGGGGATCGGAGACCCAGTACTTC. It yields the protein CARDGQGGSETQYF.

This sequence joins TRBV6-6 and TRBJ1-1; no firm D call. The CDR3 extends over 15 amino acids. Trimming removed 6 bases at V and 1 base at J, with 15 bases between. CDR1 and CDR2 from the germline V gene are MNHNY and SVGAGI (reference sequence). CDR3 coding DNA: TGTGCCAGCAGCCCCCCCTTAAGAACGAACACTGAAGCTTTCTTT. Translated, it gives CASSPPLRTNTEAFF.

The V gene is TRBV6-4, the J gene TRBJ1-6; TRBD1 agrees at 8 bases. Per the germline V gene, CDR1 is MRHNA and CDR2 is SNTAGT. The CDR3 is made up of 15 amino acids. V lost 6 bases, J lost 6 bases, and 7 bases stayed unmatched. The CDR3, as DNA: TGTGCCAGCAGGCAGGGGGCTTCGGGTAATTCACCCCTCCACTTT. Protein product: CASRQGASGNSPLHF.

This chain connects TRBV11-2 to TRBJ1-1; D perhaps matches TRBD1 (5 bases). The CDR3 sequence is 18 residues long. Germline V lookup: CDR1 SGHAT, CDR2 FQNNGV. V gave up 0 bases and J gave up 11 bases, with 28 bases separating them. The CDR3 DNA reads TGTGCCAGCAGCTTAGACTCTATACGTCGGGACCGCCTATCGGACGCTTTCTTT. Translating it yields CASSLDSIRRDRLSDAFF.

The V call is TRBV11-2, the J call TRBJ2-7; possibly TRBD1 or TRBD2 for D (5 bases each). The V and J ends lost 5 bases and 6 bases respectively, with 17 bases between them. The CDR3 contains 14 residues. Germline V gene data show CDR1 as SGHAT and CDR2 as FQNNGV. The chain's CDR3 is CASSMTGPTGEQYF. CDR3 nucleotide sequence: TGTGCCAGCAGCATGACGGGACCTACGGGCGAGCAGTACTTC.

This chain links TRBV6-1 with TRBJ1-2, with D unresolved. The CDR3 is made up of 13 amino acids. The ends were cut back, 0 bases at V and 11 bases at J, with 13 bases in the middle. Germline-derived CDR1 and CDR2 are MNHNS and SASEGT. CDR3 in DNA: TGTGCCAGCAGTGAAGCACCCCAGCGAGGGTACACCTTC. Encoded protein: CASSEAPQRGYTF.

This chain connects TRBV7-9 to TRBJ2-7; 8 nucleotides agree with TRBD1. Germline-derived CDR1 and CDR2 are SEHNR and FQNEAQ (reference sequence). The CDR3 is 15 amino acids. The trim removed 2 bases at V and 7 bases at J, leaving 10 bases unmatched. CDR3 DNA: TGTGCCAGCAGCTTAATCCCCCAGGGGGCGTATGAGCAGTACTTC. The encoded protein is CASSLIPQGAYEQYF.

The rearrangement joins TRBV3-1 (or the pseudogene TRBV3-2) to TRBJ1-4; no definite D call. The germline V gene encodes CDR1 LGHDT and CDR2 YNNKEL (reference sequence). The CDR3 covers 15 residues. Trimming took 4 bases from V and 0 from J, leaving 9 bases between them. CDR3 amino acids: CASSRSGATNEKLFF. CDR3 coding DNA: TGTGCCAGCAGCCGCTCAGGAGCAACTAATGAAAAACTGTTTTTT.

The rearrangement joins TRBV5-1 to TRBJ1-6, with D perhaps matching TRBD1 (5 bases). Germline values: CDR1 SGHRS, CDR2 YFSETQ. Trimming removed 4 bases at V and 6 bases at J, with 11 bases between. The CDR3 contains 14 residues. DNA for the CDR3: TGCGCCAGCAGCATCCAAGGGGCTAATTCACCCCTCCACTTT. Its translation is CASSIQGANSPLHF. Looking up the rest from reference TRBV5-1 and TRBJ1-6 gives the full variable domain: KAGVTQTPRYLIKTRGQQVTLSCSPISGHRSVSWYQQTPGQGLQFLFEYFSETQRNKGNFPGRFSGRQFSNSRSEMNVSTLELGDSALYLCASSIQGANSPLHFGNGTRLTVT.

The chain combines TRBV7-8 with TRBJ2-5; maybe TRBD2 (6 bases). This CDR3 spans 14 amino acids. Germline lookup yields CDR1 SGHVS and CDR2 FQNEAQ. Trimming stripped 5 bases from V and 1 base from J, with 11 bases between. CDR3 DNA: TGTGCCAGCAGCCCCCGGGACTTCCAAGAGACCCAGTACTTC. It encodes CASSPRDFQETQYF. Together with reference TRBV7-8 and TRBJ2-5, the CDR3 gives the full variable domain: GAGVSQSPRYKVAKRGQDVALRCDPISGHVSLFWYQQALGQGPEFLTYFQNEAQLDKSGLPSDRFFAERPEGSVSTLKIQRTQQEDSAVYLCASSPRDFQETQYFGPGTRLLVL.